These T cell receptor beta chains were read from a single sample in a study of PD-1 blockade in mismatch repair-deficient tumors. TCRdb keeps only in-frame clones here, not all; method: immunoSEQ multiplex PCR. The sample consists of more than 12,000 clones, approximately 81% of them appearing once. These TCRs' antigens remain unknown. Here the sequenced sample was cells cultured in vitro, taken from a patient treated with pembrolizumab. Source of these receptors: an adult with mismatch repair-deficient cancer. The CDR3 runs from the conserved cysteine through the conserved F or W. The D gene is left open where the match is weak. Rows give clone size only sometimes, using once, few, many, or a class for an expanded clone.

cdr3_length	clone_size	v_call	d_call	j_call	cdr3_aa	cdr3_nt
16	.	TRBV28	.	TRBJ1-2	CASSDPTRGAYYGYTF	TGTGCCAGCAGTGATCCCACCCGAGGGGCGTACTATGGCTACACCTTC
12	.	TRBV29-1	.	TRBJ2-5	CSVLQGEETQYF	TGCAGCGTTCTACAGGGAGAGGAGACCCAGTACTTC
16	.	TRBV5-1	TRBD2	TRBJ2-7	CASSLGASGASYEQYF	TGCGCCAGCAGCTTGGGGGCTAGCGGAGCATCCTACGAGCAGTACTTC
13	.	TRBV10-2	.	TRBJ2-7	CASRAGSSYEQYF	TGCGCCAGCAGGGCAGGGAGCTCCTACGAGCAGTACTTC
17	.	TRBV28	.	TRBJ1-1	CASRSQRGALGDTEAFF	TGTGCCAGCAGGAGCCAAAGGGGAGCCCTAGGGGACACTGAAGCCTTCTTT
15	.	TRBV7-8	TRBD2	TRBJ2-1	CASSKLAGVPNEQFF	TGTGCCAGCAGCAAACTAGCGGGGGTTCCCAATGAGCAGTTCTTC
16	.	TRBV11-2	TRBD2	TRBJ2-1	CASSHQTSGGHNEQFF	TGTGCCAGCAGCCACCAGACTAGCGGAGGACACAATGAGCAGTTCTTC
14	.	TRBV29-1	TRBD1	TRBJ1-5	CSVSGTGVKQPQHF	TGCAGCGTCTCCGGGACAGGGGTGAAGCAGCCCCAGCATTTT
12	.	TRBV7-9	.	TRBJ2-7	CASSLVAYEQYF	TGTGCCAGCAGCTTAGTAGCCTACGAGCAGTACTTC
12	.	TRBV30	.	TRBJ2-1	CAWSGNRNEQFF	TGTGCCTGGAGTGGAAATCGTAATGAGCAGTTCTTC
14	.	TRBV19	TRBD1	TRBJ2-3	CASSTQDRADTQYF	TGTGCCAGTAGTACCCAGGACAGGGCGGATACGCAGTATTTT
17	.	TRBV7-2	TRBD2	TRBJ2-2	CASSFSDRLAQAGELFF	TGTGCCAGCAGCTTTTCTGATCGACTAGCTCAGGCCGGGGAGCTGTTTTTT
13	.	TRBV7-9	.	TRBJ1-1	CASSLGMNTEAFF	TGTGCCAGCAGCTTAGGGATGAACACTGAAGCTTTCTTT
14	.	TRBV19	TRBD1	TRBJ2-5	CASSLGQDEETQYF	TGTGCCAGTAGTCTGGGACAGGACGAAGAGACCCAGTACTTC
15	.	TRBV7-3	TRBD2	TRBJ2-3	CAGSLTSGSSDTQYF	TGTGCCGGCAGTCTTACTAGCGGGAGTTCCGATACGCAGTATTTT
13	.	TRBV30	.	TRBJ2-2	CAWSRQSTGELFF	TGTGCCTGGAGTAGACAGAGCACCGGGGAGCTGTTTTTT
12	.	TRBV19	.	TRBJ1-1	CASSIVATEAFF	TGTGCCAGTAGTATAGTCGCCACTGAAGCTTTCTTT
14	.	TRBV19	TRBD2	TRBJ2-1	CASSIVGGSGEQFF	TGTGCCAGTAGTATAGTCGGCGGGAGTGGTGAGCAGTTCTTC
14	.	TRBV2	TRBD1	TRBJ1-5	CASSSGGYNQPQHF	TGTGCCAGCAGCTCAGGGGGGTACAATCAGCCCCAGCATTTT
13	.	TRBV2	.	TRBJ2-1	CASSAEKVDEQFF	TGTGCCAGCAGTGCGGAGAAGGTCGATGAGCAGTTCTTC
14	.	TRBV6-6	.	TRBJ1-1	CASSYDRGGTEAFF	TGTGCCAGCAGTTACGATCGGGGTGGGACTGAAGCTTTCTTT
12	few	TRBV19	.	TRBJ1-5	CASNVGNQPQHF	TGTGCCAGTAACGTTGGGAATCAGCCCCAGCATTTT
13	few	TRBV7-8	.	TRBJ2-3	CASSVGNTDTQYF	TGTGCCAGCAGCGTGGGTAACACAGATACGCAGTATTTT
14	.	TRBV27	.	TRBJ1-2	CASSLGGLPYGYTF	TGTGCCAGCAGTTTAGGTGGGCTACCCTATGGCTACACCTTC
16	.	TRBV9	TRBD1	TRBJ2-3	CASSDGQEAVLDTQYF	TGTGCCAGCAGCGATGGACAGGAGGCTGTGTTAGATACGCAGTATTTT
15	.	TRBV13	.	TRBJ1-2	CASSPRTRDHYGYTF	TGTGCCAGCAGCCCCCGGACCAGGGACCACTATGGCTACACCTTC
17	.	TRBV11-1	TRBD1	TRBJ1-2	CASSFRTGSMLNYGYTF	TGTGCCAGCAGCTTCAGGACAGGGTCCATGCTGAACTATGGCTACACCTTC
13	.	TRBV6-5	.	TRBJ1-1	CASRTGVGTEAFF	TGTGCCAGCAGAACGGGGGTCGGCACTGAAGCTTTCTTT
15	.	TRBV27	TRBD1	TRBJ2-7	CASSFSDRATYEQYF	TGTGCCAGCAGTTTTTCGGACAGGGCTACCTACGAGCAGTACTTC
15	.	TRBV27	.	TRBJ1-1	CASSSPGHPAAEAFF	TGTGCCAGCAGTTCCCCGGGACACCCCGCCGCTGAAGCCTTCTTT
14	.	TRBV18	TRBD1	TRBJ2-1	CASSVGTGNNEQFF	TGTGCCAGCTCAGTTGGGACAGGGAACAATGAGCAGTTCTTC
12	.	TRBV9	.	TRBJ2-1	CASSVGPNEQFF	TGTGCCAGCAGCGTAGGTCCCAATGAGCAGTTCTTC
15	.	TRBV7-2	.	TRBJ1-1	CASSSLGLLNTEAFF	TGTGCCAGCAGCTCTTTGGGGCTTTTGAACACTGAAGCTTTCTTT
13	.	TRBV7-2	.	TRBJ2-3	CASSYQLRDTQYF	TGTGCCAGCAGCTACCAACTGAGGGATACGCAGTATTTT
22	.	TRBV27	.	TRBJ2-7	CASSSPLRSGLGSGLGIYEQYF	TGTGCCAGCAGTTCCCCGTTACGGTCAGGGTTGGGGTCTGGACTGGGGATCTACGAGCAGTACTTC
15	.	TRBV27	TRBD1	TRBJ1-2	CASSRQGLWRYGYTF	TGTGCCAGCAGTCGACAGGGGCTTTGGAGATATGGCTACACCTTC
15	.	TRBV5-4	.	TRBJ2-2	CASSLAEQNTGELFF	TGTGCCAGCAGCTTGGCCGAGCAGAACACCGGGGAGCTGTTTTTT
13	.	TRBV6-1	.	TRBJ2-1	CASSELVYNEQFF	TGTGCCAGCAGTGAACTAGTTTACAATGAGCAGTTCTTC
17	.	TRBV5-6	TRBD1	TRBJ2-6	CASSLDRGVSGANVLTF	TGTGCCAGCAGCTTGGACAGGGGAGTCTCTGGGGCCAACGTCCTGACTTTC
12	.	TRBV5-6	.	TRBJ2-7	CASSQTEYEQYF	TGTGCCAGCAGCCAGACAGAGTACGAGCAGTACTTC
13	once	TRBV7-2	.	TRBJ1-1	CASSLSGNTEAFF	TGTGCCAGCAGCCTTAGCGGGAACACTGAAGCTTTCTTT
14	.	TRBV27	TRBD2	TRBJ2-1	CASSYAGGNNEQFF	TGTGCCAGCAGTTACGCGGGAGGGAACAATGAGCAGTTCTTC
13	few	TRBV2	TRBD1	TRBJ2-7	CASSLTRDSEQYF	TGTGCCAGCAGTCTAACCCGGGACAGCGAGCAGTACTTC
14	.	TRBV6-6	.	TRBJ1-2	CASSSQGRGYGYTF	TGTGCCAGCAGTTCCCAGGGGAGAGGCTATGGCTACACCTTC
12	.	TRBV2	.	TRBJ2-5	CASSNIGETQYF	TGTGCCAGCAGCAATATCGGAGAGACCCAGTACTTC
14	few	TRBV9	TRBD1	TRBJ1-5	CASSRQGGDQPQHF	TGTGCCAGCAGCCGACAGGGTGGGGATCAGCCCCAGCATTTT
14	.	TRBV6-1	TRBD1	TRBJ1-1	CASSEQGAVTEAFF	TGTGCCAGCAGTGAGCAGGGGGCGGTTACTGAAGCTTTCTTT
13	.	TRBV7-8	.	TRBJ2-7	CASSGRVPYEQYF	TGTGCCAGCAGCGGGCGGGTCCCCTACGAGCAGTACTTC
15	.	TRBV11-3	TRBD2	TRBJ2-1	CASSRTSDRWNEQFF	TGTGCCAGCAGCCGGACTAGCGATAGGTGGAATGAGCAGTTCTTC
14	.	TRBV18	.	TRBJ2-3	CASSPQIGWDTQYF	TGTGCCAGCTCACCACAAATAGGGTGGGATACGCAGTATTTT
17	few	TRBV7-3	TRBD2	TRBJ2-7	CASSPNPLTSGRGEQYF	TGTGCCAGCAGCCCCAACCCCTTGACTAGCGGGAGGGGTGAGCAGTACTTC
14	.	TRBV28	TRBD1	TRBJ1-2	CASSVGTGPYGYTF	TGTGCCAGTAGTGTAGGGACAGGCCCCTATGGCTACACCTTC
16	.	TRBV18	.	TRBJ1-1	CASSPCRGVRCTEAFF	TGTGCCAGCTCACCATGTCGGGGGGTGAGGTGTACTGAAGCTTTCTTT